This T cell receptor beta chain was retrieved from a study of vaccination effects on CD4 cells after COVID-19 (dated by TCRdb to the early 2020s). In terms of the full investigation: In the ViraFEST assay, PBMC were stimulated with viral peptide pools, and TCR sequencing was then used to find antigen-specific CD4+ T cell clonotypes based on their expansion. Each well held around 2 million PBMC cultured in IMDM containing around 5.1% human AB serum, roughly 10 IU/ml IL-2 and gentamicin, along with about 9.3 ug/ml peptides. The full study included some 10 COVID-19 convalescent patients and a few SARS-CoV-2-naive healthy vaccine recipients. In the study, cultures from other donors were sequenced using the Oncomine TCR Beta short-read assay on an Illumina iSeq 100. The study compared SARS-CoV-2 spike-specific CD4+ TCR repertoires before and after mRNA vaccination in COVID-19 convalescent patients and infection-naive vaccine recipients. Each participant received two doses of an mRNA SARS-CoV-2 vaccine, either BNT162b2 or mRNA-1273. The paper as a whole reports these results and caveats: Clones induced by infection and clones induced by vaccination both contracted markedly at late timepoints after vaccination, which fits with T cell responses waning over time. In healthy vaccine recipients, vaccine-induced clones were almost all SARS-CoV-2 mono-reactive, with only 1 of 255 being cross-reactive with common cold coronaviruses. Only a small number of convalescent patients were included, and no early post-infection timepoints were available, which limited the study.

Concerning this clone: No cognate antigen has been identified for it. The input lacks base qualities; no much larger clone sits a single base away.

V and J are truncated by 4 bases and 1 base respectively, leaving an intervening sequence of 10 bases. Spanning cysteine to phenylalanine, the CDR3 consists of 14 amino acids. The retained sequence is limited to the CDR3, 42 bases, with the frame set at the first base. CDR1 and CDR2, per the germline V gene, are SGHRS and YFSETQ. After 10 days of culture, CD4+ T cells were isolated with the EasySep CD4+ T cell isolation kit. Healthy vaccine recipients had no prior SARS-CoV-2 infection, confirmed by negative nucleocapsid antibodies before and after vaccination. Half of the culture medium was replaced with fresh IL-2-containing medium on days 3 and 7. Each peptide stimulation condition was cultured in triplicate wells unless otherwise noted. Using Ficoll-Paque Plus gradient centrifugation, PBMC were separated from whole blood and then either used fresh or cryopreserved at -140C. The QIAamp micro DNA kit was used to extract genomic DNA from the cultured CD4+ T cells.

The library was prepared using the immunoSEQ multiplex PCR assay. DNA from the cultured, isolated CD4+ T cells was subjected to TCR beta CDR3 sequencing. The source study handled its data this way. Non-productive TCR sequences were removed and reads were trimmed to the CDR3 region, keeping CDR3s of at least 7 amino acids. Antigen-specific clonotypes were identified using the MANAFEST web app by comparison of expansion in peptide wells against reference cultures. Positive clones required FDR<0.05 expansion versus reference and all other wells, odds ratio above 5, and frequency above 0.1% in two replicate wells. Cross-reactive clonotypes were defined as significantly expanded in SARS-CoV-2 spike wells and in at least one common cold coronavirus spike condition. Using the stringdist R package, CDR3 similarity was measured by Levenshtein distance, and unrooted trees were constructed with ape in R 3.6.1. The table comes from immuneACCESS by way of TCRdb, which keeps in-frame sequences with V and J called. Part of the clones is missing from these tables; in studies checked, under half for an unresolved V gene and the rest for unknown reasons. V and J calls and clone size are as listed in that table; D and trimming were resolved from the DNA. The sample table shows 50,000 to 75,000 clones, and more than 60% are seen once. The ten largest account for around 2.9% of the sample.

The TCR sequence derives from a human donor who received a COVID-19 vaccine. Here the chain combines TRBV5-1 and TRBJ2-3; TRBD2 could be the D gene, as 5 bases match. The starting material was CD4+ T cells from PBMCs cultured without peptide, obtained before COVID-19 vaccination. The DNA reads as follows: TGCGCCAGCAGCCTGGGAGAAGGCACAGATACGCAGTATTTT. This is translated as CASSLGEGTDTQYF.